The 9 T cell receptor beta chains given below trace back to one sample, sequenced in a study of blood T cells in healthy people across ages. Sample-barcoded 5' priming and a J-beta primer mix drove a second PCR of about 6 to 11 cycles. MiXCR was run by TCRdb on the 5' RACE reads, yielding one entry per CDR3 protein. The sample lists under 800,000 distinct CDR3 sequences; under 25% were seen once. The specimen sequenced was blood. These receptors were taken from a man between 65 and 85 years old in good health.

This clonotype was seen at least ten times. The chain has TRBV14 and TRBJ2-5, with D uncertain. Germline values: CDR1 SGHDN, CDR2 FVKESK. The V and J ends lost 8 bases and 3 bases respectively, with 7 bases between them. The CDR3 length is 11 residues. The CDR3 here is CASARKETQYF. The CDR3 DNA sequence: TGTGCCAGCGCGAGAAAAGAGACCCAGTACTTC.

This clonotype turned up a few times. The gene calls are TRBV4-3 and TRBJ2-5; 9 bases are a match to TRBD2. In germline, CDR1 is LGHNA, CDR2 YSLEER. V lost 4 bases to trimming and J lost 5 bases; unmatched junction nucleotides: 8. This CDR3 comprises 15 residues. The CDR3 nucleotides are TGCGCCAGCAGCCCGGGACTAGCAACTTCTGAGACCCAGTACTTC. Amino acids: CASSPGLATSETQYF.

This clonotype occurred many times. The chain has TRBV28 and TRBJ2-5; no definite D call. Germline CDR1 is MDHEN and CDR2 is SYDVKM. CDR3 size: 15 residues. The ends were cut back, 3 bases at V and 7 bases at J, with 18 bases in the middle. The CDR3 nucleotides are TGTGCCAGCAGTTTTCTTAGGGTCAGCTTAGGGACCCAGTACTTC. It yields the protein CASSFLRVSLGTQYF.

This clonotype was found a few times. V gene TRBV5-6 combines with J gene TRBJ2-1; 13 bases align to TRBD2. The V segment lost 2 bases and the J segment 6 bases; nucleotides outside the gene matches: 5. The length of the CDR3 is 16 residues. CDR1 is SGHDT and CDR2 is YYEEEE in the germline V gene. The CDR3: CASSFYGTSGVNEQFF. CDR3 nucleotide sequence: TGTGCCAGCAGCTTCTACGGGACTAGCGGGGTCAATGAGCAGTTCTTC.

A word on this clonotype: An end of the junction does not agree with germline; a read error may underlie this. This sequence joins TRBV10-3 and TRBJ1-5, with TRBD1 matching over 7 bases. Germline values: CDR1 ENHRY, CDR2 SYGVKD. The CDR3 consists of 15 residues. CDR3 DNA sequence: TGTGCCATCAGGCGGACAGGAGATAGCAATCAGCCTCAGCATTTT. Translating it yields CAIRRTGDSNQPQHF.

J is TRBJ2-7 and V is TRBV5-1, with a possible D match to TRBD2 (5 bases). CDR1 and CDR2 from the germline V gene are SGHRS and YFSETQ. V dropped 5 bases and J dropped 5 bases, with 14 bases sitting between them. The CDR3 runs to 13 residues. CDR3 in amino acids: CASSPSGSHEQYF. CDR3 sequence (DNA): TGCGCCAGCAGTCCCTCGGGGTCTCACGAGCAGTACTTC.

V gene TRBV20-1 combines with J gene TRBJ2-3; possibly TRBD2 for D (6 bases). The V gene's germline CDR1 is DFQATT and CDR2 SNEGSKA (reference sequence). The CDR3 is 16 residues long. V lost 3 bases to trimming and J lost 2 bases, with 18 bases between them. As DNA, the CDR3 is TGCAGTGCTAGTGAAGCTAGCGCGACATACACAGATACGCAGTATTTT. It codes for CSASEASATYTDTQYF.

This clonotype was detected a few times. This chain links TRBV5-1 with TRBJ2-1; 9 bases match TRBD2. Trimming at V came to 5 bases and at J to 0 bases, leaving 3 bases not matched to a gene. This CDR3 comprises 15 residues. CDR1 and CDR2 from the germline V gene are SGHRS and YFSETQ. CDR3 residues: CASSWTSDSYNEQFF. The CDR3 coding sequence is TGCGCCAGCAGTTGGACTAGCGACTCCTACAATGAGCAGTTCTTC.

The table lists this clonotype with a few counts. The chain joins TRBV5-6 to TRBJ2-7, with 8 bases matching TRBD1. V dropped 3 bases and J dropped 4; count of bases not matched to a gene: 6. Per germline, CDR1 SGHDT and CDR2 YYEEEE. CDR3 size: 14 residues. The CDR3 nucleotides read TGTGCCAGCAGCTCCACCCGGACAGGGTACGAGCAGTACTTC. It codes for CASSSTRTGYEQYF.